Listed below are T cell receptor beta chains from one sample, sequenced in a study of blood T cell repertoires in COVID-19. Some clones are missing from TCRdb's copy, which holds only in-frame ones; the method was immunoSEQ multiplex PCR. The sample yields 200,000 to 250,000 clones, around 89% seen once. The sample was PBMCs or T cells enriched from blood (not recorded which). These receptors all come from a woman in her 30s who had recovered from COVID-19. CDR3s include the opening cysteine and the closing phenylalanine or tryptophan. The D gene is left open where the match is weak. Not all rows give a size; the values are once, few, many and, for expanded clones, a class.

D: -
J: TRBJ1-4
V: TRBV27
size: -
CDR3: CASSLSGGIEKLFF
DNA: TGTGCCAGCAGTTTATCAGGAGGGATTGAAAAACTGTTTTTT

D: -
J: TRBJ2-7
V: TRBV3-1/TRBV3-2
size: -
CDR3: CASSQEFRLLSSYEQYF
DNA: TGTGCCAGCAGCCAAGAATTTCGACTGCTGAGCTCCTACGAGCAGTACTTC

D: -
J: TRBJ1-2
V: TRBV28
size: -
CDR3: CASSLSRTGVVGYGYTF
DNA: TGTGCCAGCAGTTTATCCCGAACGGGGGTTGTCGGCTATGGCTACACCTTC

D: TRBD1
J: TRBJ1-1
V: TRBV4-2
size: once
CDR3: CASSQQQGTNAEAFF
DNA: TGTGCCAGCAGCCAACAACAGGGGACCAACGCTGAAGCTTTCTTT

D: -
J: TRBJ2-4
V: TRBV11-2
size: -
CDR3: CASSPQGGYIQYF
DNA: TGTGCCAGCAGCCCACAGGGAGGGTACATTCAGTACTTC

D: -
J: TRBJ1-1
V: TRBV28
size: -
CDR3: CASTQQDTEAFF
DNA: TGTGCCAGCACGCAGCAGGACACTGAAGCTTTCTTT

D: -
J: TRBJ1-2
V: TRBV28
size: -
CDR3: CASSPPWGGPGYGYTF
DNA: TGTGCCAGCAGTCCCCCATGGGGAGGCCCGGGCTATGGCTACACCTTC

D: TRBD1
J: TRBJ1-1
V: TRBV10-3
size: -
CDR3: CAIRIQGDATEAFF
DNA: TGTGCCATCAGGATTCAGGGGGACGCCACTGAAGCTTTCTTT

D: TRBD2
J: TRBJ2-1
V: TRBV6-5
size: -
CDR3: CASTSGRGEQFF
DNA: TGTGCCAGCACGAGCGGGAGGGGTGAGCAGTTCTTC

D: -
J: TRBJ2-5
V: TRBV28
size: -
CDR3: CASSPGTYQETQYF
DNA: TGTGCCAGCAGTCCCGGGACATACCAAGAGACCCAGTACTTC

D: TRBD2
J: TRBJ2-7
V: TRBV6-2/TRBV6-3
size: -
CDR3: CASSIPAGGSYEQYF
DNA: TGTGCCAGCAGCATCCCAGCGGGAGGCTCCTACGAGCAGTACTTC

D: -
J: TRBJ1-6
V: TRBV4-1
size: -
CDR3: CASSQDAAAGGGRSPLHF
DNA: TGCGCCAGCAGCCAAGATGCGGCAGCGGGCGGGGGTCGGTCACCCCTCCACTTT

D: TRBD1
J: TRBJ2-7
V: TRBV6-5
size: once
CDR3: CASSYTGQGAYEQYF
DNA: TGTGCCAGCAGTTACACCGGACAGGGGGCCTACGAGCAGTACTTC

D: -
J: TRBJ1-5
V: TRBV4-3
size: -
CDR3: CASSQDLNQPQHF
DNA: TGCGCCAGCAGCCAAGACCTGAATCAGCCCCAGCATTTT

D: TRBD2
J: TRBJ2-7
V: TRBV4-2
size: -
CDR3: CASSQVSSGNSYEQYF
DNA: TGTGCCAGCAGCCAAGTTTCCAGCGGGAACTCCTACGAGCAGTACTTC

D: -
J: TRBJ2-3
V: TRBV19
size: once
CDR3: CASSSRGDAWDTQYF
DNA: TGTGCCAGTAGCAGCCGAGGTGACGCTTGGGATACGCAGTATTTT

D: TRBD1
J: TRBJ1-4
V: TRBV15
size: once
CDR3: CATSRGGTGFESHEKLFF
DNA: TGTGCCACCAGCAGAGGAGGGACAGGGTTTGAATCCCATGAAAAACTGTTTTTT

D: -
J: TRBJ2-2
V: TRBV11-1
size: -
CDR3: CASSPFLGPGELFF
DNA: TGTGCCAGCAGCCCGTTCCTAGGCCCCGGGGAGCTGTTTTTT

D: TRBD1
J: TRBJ1-2
V: TRBV6-6
size: -
CDR3: CASISEDRIYGYTF
DNA: TGTGCCAGCATATCCGAGGACAGGATATATGGCTACACCTTC

D: -
J: TRBJ2-5
V: TRBV11-1
size: -
CDR3: CASSFQGSQETQYF
DNA: TGTGCCAGCAGCTTCCAGGGGTCCCAAGAGACCCAGTACTTC

D: -
J: TRBJ2-1
V: TRBV7-6
size: few
CDR3: CASSSLSSYNEQFF
DNA: TGTGCCAGCAGCTCGCTGAGCTCCTACAATGAGCAGTTCTTC

D: TRBD2
J: TRBJ2-2
V: TRBV5-4
size: -
CDR3: CASSPGTSGSTGELFF
DNA: TGTGCCAGCAGCCCAGGGACTAGCGGGAGCACCGGGGAGCTGTTTTTT

D: TRBD1
J: TRBJ1-5
V: TRBV4-1
size: -
CDR3: CASSRVGSTGGDQPQHF
DNA: TGCGCCAGCAGCAGAGTGGGGTCGACAGGGGGCGATCAGCCCCAGCATTTT

D: TRBD1
J: TRBJ2-2
V: TRBV5-4
size: -
CDR3: CASSFRTGGTGELFF
DNA: TGTGCCAGCAGCTTTAGGACAGGGGGCACCGGGGAGCTGTTTTTT

D: TRBD1
J: TRBJ1-2
V: TRBV6-5
size: -
CDR3: CASSYNPGTGNYGYTF
DNA: TGTGCCAGCAGTTACAACCCCGGGACAGGGAACTATGGCTACACCTTC

D: -
J: TRBJ2-2
V: TRBV19
size: -
CDR3: CASSLGPNTGELFF
DNA: TGTGCCAGTAGTTTGGGGCCGAACACCGGGGAGCTGTTTTTT

D: TRBD2
J: TRBJ2-7
V: TRBV4-2
size: -
CDR3: CASSQAAAGAGGPYEQYF
DNA: TGTGCCAGCAGCCAAGCGGCGGCCGGGGCGGGAGGTCCCTACGAGCAGTACTTC

D: -
J: TRBJ2-2
V: TRBV7-3
size: -
CDR3: CASSLIGGKRSGELFF
DNA: TGTGCCAGCAGCTTAATCGGCGGAAAGAGATCCGGGGAGCTGTTTTTT

D: -
J: TRBJ1-1
V: TRBV7-9
size: -
CDR3: CASTPVRGERAFF
DNA: TGTGCCAGCACCCCAGTTCGCGGGGAAAGAGCTTTCTTT

D: -
J: TRBJ1-5
V: TRBV7-2
size: -
CDR3: CASSSQGFNQPQHF
DNA: TGTGCCAGCAGCTCCCAGGGATTCAATCAGCCCCAGCATTTT

D: -
J: TRBJ2-7
V: TRBV4-2
size: -
CDR3: CASSQEVQAYGIYEQYF
DNA: TGTGCCAGCAGCCAAGAGGTTCAAGCCTACGGGATCTACGAGCAGTACTTC

D: TRBD1
J: TRBJ1-1
V: TRBV6-5
size: -
CDR3: CASSLDRDGFEAFF
DNA: TGTGCCAGCAGTCTGGACAGGGATGGGTTTGAAGCTTTCTTT

D: -
J: TRBJ1-2
V: TRBV30
size: once
CDR3: CAWSVGLGYTF
DNA: TGTGCCTGGAGTGTCGGTCTTGGCTACACCTTC

D: -
J: TRBJ1-5
V: TRBV6-5
size: -
CDR3: CASSSQVPNNQPQHF
DNA: TGTGCCAGCAGCTCCCAGGTTCCTAACAATCAGCCCCAGCATTTT

D: -
J: TRBJ2-3
V: TRBV19
size: few
CDR3: CASSNGGFEDTQYF
DNA: TGTGCCAGTAGTAACGGAGGGTTCGAAGATACGCAGTATTTT

D: -
J: TRBJ1-1
V: TRBV6-5
size: -
CDR3: CASSLTNVNTEAFF
DNA: TGTGCCAGCAGTTTGACAAACGTGAACACTGAAGCTTTCTTT

D: TRBD2
J: TRBJ2-1
V: TRBV9
size: few
CDR3: CASSIPTGTSGYNEQFF
DNA: TGTGCCAGCAGCATCCCCACAGGGACTAGCGGATACAATGAGCAGTTCTTC

D: -
J: TRBJ2-3
V: TRBV3-1/TRBV3-2
size: -
CDR3: CASSQGEGGQYF
DNA: TGTGCCAGCAGCCAGGGAGAGGGTGGGCAGTATTTT

D: -
J: TRBJ1-1
V: TRBV3-1/TRBV3-2
size: -
CDR3: CASSQDPGVRTEAFF
DNA: TGTGCCAGCAGCCAAGACCCAGGGGTGCGCACTGAAGCTTTCTTT

D: TRBD2
J: TRBJ2-5
V: TRBV9
size: -
CDR3: CASSVDGAGGPLETQYF
DNA: TGTGCCAGCAGCGTAGACGGAGCGGGAGGGCCGCTAGAGACCCAGTACTTC

D: TRBD1
J: TRBJ1-2
V: TRBV7-2
size: -
CDR3: CASSWGGTGIYGYTF
DNA: TGTGCCAGCAGCTGGGGGGGGACAGGGATCTATGGCTACACCTTC

D: -
J: TRBJ1-1
V: TRBV5-5
size: -
CDR3: CASSLAKGFIRTTEAFF
DNA: TGTGCCAGCAGCTTGGCCAAGGGGTTCATACGGACAACTGAAGCTTTCTTT

D: -
J: TRBJ2-5
V: TRBV2
size: -
CDR3: CASRSIRVGETQYF
DNA: TGTGCCAGCCGTTCGATTCGAGTTGGTGAGACCCAGTACTTC

D: -
J: TRBJ1-4
V: TRBV28
size: -
CDR3: CASSLSGFIGEKLFF
DNA: TGTGCCAGCAGTTTATCAGGGTTTATTGGTGAAAAACTGTTTTTT

D: -
J: TRBJ2-5
V: TRBV19
size: -
CDR3: CASSVTQGRETQYF
DNA: TGTGCCAGTAGTGTTACCCAGGGGAGAGAGACCCAGTACTTC

D: TRBD2
J: TRBJ2-7
V: TRBV5-1
size: -
CDR3: CASSSGLTERESEEQYF
DNA: TGCGCCAGCAGCTCAGGCCTCACTGAGCGGGAGTCGGAAGAGCAGTACTTC

D: -
J: TRBJ1-1
V: TRBV9
size: once
CDR3: CASSAGRANTEAFF
DNA: TGTGCCAGCAGCGCAGGGAGGGCGAACACTGAAGCTTTCTTT

D: TRBD1
J: TRBJ2-6
V: TRBV30
size: few
CDR3: CAWSVIGGFGANVLTF
DNA: TGTGCCTGGAGTGTCATAGGGGGCTTTGGGGCCAACGTCCTGACTTTC

D: TRBD1
J: TRBJ1-2
V: TRBV6-5
size: few
CDR3: CASRRTGHVSGYTF
DNA: TGTGCCAGCAGGAGGACAGGGCATGTGTCTGGCTACACCTTC

D: TRBD2
J: TRBJ2-1
V: TRBV28
size: -
CDR3: CASSLGASGSNEQFF
DNA: TGTGCCAGCAGTTTGGGGGCTAGCGGGAGTAATGAGCAGTTCTTC

D: TRBD1
J: TRBJ2-7
V: TRBV10-3
size: -
CDR3: CAISTGTAYEQYF
DNA: TGTGCCATCAGCACCGGGACAGCCTACGAGCAGTACTTC

D: TRBD2
J: TRBJ2-5
V: TRBV5-6
size: once
CDR3: CASSLSLAGVRTQYF
DNA: TGTGCCAGCAGCTTGTCACTAGCGGGAGTTCGGACCCAGTACTTC

D: -
J: TRBJ2-7
V: TRBV19
size: -
CDR3: CASSIGDKVGEQYF
DNA: TGTGCCAGTAGTATAGGAGACAAGGTAGGCGAGCAGTACTTC

D: TRBD1
J: TRBJ1-1
V: TRBV7-2
size: -
CDR3: CASSALRGANTEAFF
DNA: TGTGCCAGCAGCGCACTCAGGGGGGCGAACACTGAAGCTTTCTTT

D: TRBD1
J: TRBJ1-2
V: TRBV28
size: few
CDR3: CASSDRVGYTF
DNA: TGTGCCAGCAGCGACAGGGTGGGCTACACCTTC

D: -
J: TRBJ1-2
V: TRBV29-1
size: -
CDR3: CSVEESQVFPTF
DNA: TGCAGCGTTGAAGAGAGTCAGGTCTTTCCCACCTTC

D: -
J: TRBJ2-1
V: TRBV2
size: -
CDR3: CASSDRGGPYNEQFF
DNA: TGTGCCAGCAGTGATAGGGGGGGGCCTTACAATGAGCAGTTCTTC

D: TRBD2
J: TRBJ2-5
V: TRBV5-1
size: -
CDR3: CASSLETSWETQYF
DNA: TGCGCCAGCAGCTTAGAGACTAGCTGGGAGACCCAGTACTTC

D: -
J: TRBJ1-2
V: TRBV6-5
size: -
CDR3: CASSYNRVDYGYTF
DNA: TGTGCCAGCAGTTACAACAGGGTCGACTATGGCTACACCTTC

D: TRBD2
J: TRBJ2-7
V: TRBV6-2/TRBV6-3
size: -
CDR3: CASSYLAGYEQYF
DNA: TGTGCCAGCAGTTACCTAGCGGGATACGAGCAGTACTTC